These T cell receptor beta chains were read from a single sample in a study of identifying expanded T cells in peripheral blood. This table comes from immunoSEQ multiplex PCR, and its TCRdb copy is limited to in-frame clones, with some not included. Of some 99,000 clones listed, 88% are singletons. Sequenced sample: blood. These receptors originate from a person between 18 and 69 years old in good health. Each CDR3 is given with its conserved first and last residue. A D gene is named only where the DNA matches it firmly. A row's size may be missing; if present it is once, few, many or a size class.

abundance	d_gene	v_gene	j_gene	len	CDR3nt	CDR3aa
.	TRBD1	TRBV4-2	TRBJ1-5	16	TGTGCCAGCAGCCAAGATCAGGGGGCCTGGGATCAGCCCCAGCATTTT	CASSQDQGAWDQPQHF
.	.	TRBV29-1	TRBJ2-3	13	TGCAGCGTTATTCGGGGGGCAAGAGATACGCAGTATTTT	CSVIRGARDTQYF
.	.	TRBV29-1	TRBJ1-4	14	TGCAGCGTCCTACCCCGCAGGCCCAATGAAAAACTGTTTTTT	CSVLPRRPNEKLFF
.	TRBD2	TRBV11-2	TRBJ2-4	14	TGTGCCAGCAGCCTAGCGGGAGGAGGAAACATTCAGTACTTC	CASSLAGGGNIQYF
once	.	TRBV28	TRBJ2-7	16	TGTGCCAGCAGTCCCGTCAGGGGACCGCGCTCCTACGAGCAGTACTTC	CASSPVRGPRSYEQYF
few	TRBD1	TRBV5-5	TRBJ1-1	13	TGTGCCAGCAGCTCGACAGGGACCACTGAAGCTTTCTTT	CASSSTGTTEAFF
.	TRBD2	TRBV2	TRBJ2-1	14	TGTGCCAGCAGTGGTCTAGCGGGAGCCAATGAGCAGTTCTTC	CASSGLAGANEQFF
.	.	TRBV19	TRBJ1-1	13	TGTGCCAGTAGTCCCCAGGGTGACACTGAAGCTTTCTTT	CASSPQGDTEAFF
.	TRBD2	TRBV28	TRBJ2-7	14	TGTGCCAGCAGTCCACGACTAGCGGTGTACGAGCAGTACTTC	CASSPRLAVYEQYF
once	.	TRBV29-1	TRBJ2-5	13	TGCAGCGTTCTAGACGGATACCAAGAGACCCAGTACTTC	CSVLDGYQETQYF
.	TRBD2	TRBV29-1	TRBJ2-7	10	TGCAGCGTGGGGGAGGGCGAGCAGTACTTC	CSVGEGEQYF
.	.	TRBV18	TRBJ1-2	14	TGTGCCAGCTCACTGGGGCAGGTTAACTATGGCTACACCTTC	CASSLGQVNYGYTF
once	.	TRBV18	TRBJ1-1	14	TGTGCCAGCTCACCGGCACAGGGGAACACTGAAGCTTTCTTT	CASSPAQGNTEAFF